This T cell receptor (beta chain) was profiled in a study of OX40 agonist ivuxolimab in advanced cancers. Across the whole study: Treatment of patients was with ivuxolimab, an agonistic anti-OX40 (CD134) antibody. Across the patients, intravenous ivuxolimab was delivered every 2 weeks at 0.01 to 10 mg/kg.

Autoimmune disease history or systemic immunosuppression meant exclusion. The V end lost 5 bases, the J end lost 5 bases, and 18 bases lay between the germline ends. CDR3 length: 15 residues. The germline V gene has CDR1 SGHTA and CDR2 FQGNSA. Here immunoSEQ multiplex PCR was the method, and the copy in TCRdb shows in-frame clones only, minus some. The sample carries approximately 73,000 clones, 86% recorded once. The rearrangement uses TRBV7-2 and TRBJ2-5; the D gene is possibly TRBD1 (6 bases). This sample comprised CD4+ or CD8+ T cells sorted from blood, obtained in a trial of the OX40 agonist ivuxolimab. The sequence was collected from an adult with an advanced solid tumor such as melanoma, head and neck, liver or kidney cancer. Here the CDR3 DNA reads TGTGCCAGCAGCCTGGACAGTCACGTCTCGGAGACCCAGTACTTC. It is translated as CASSLDSHVSETQYF.